The source of this TCR beta chain is a study of T-cell memory formation after mild COVID-19. Study-level background: Largely, the TCR clusters proved donor specific. Overall study findings and caveats: Specificity for SARS-CoV-2 was not confirmed among the second-wave clones peaking on day 37. Pre-infection memory carried some responding clones, suggesting that cross-reactive memory joined.

This clonotype occurred a few times. Its antigen remains unidentified. After removal of 2 bases from V and 1 base from J, the junction contained 4 bases not matched to a gene. The CDR3 has 16 amino acids. From germline, CDR1 is KGHDR and CDR2 SFDVKD. 5'RACE with constant-segment primers built TCRalpha and TCRbeta cDNA libraries with UMIs. Each CDR3 protein gets one entry after TCRdb re-called the 5' RACE reads with MiXCR. There are nearly 250,000 distinct CDR3 sequences in the sample; 15% occur only once, and 2.1% lies in the top ten. The sequence was obtained from an adult woman who had mild COVID-19 (a few samples of this study predate the infection). Cell type and time point are not known. J is TRBJ2-7 and V is TRBV24-1; 10 bases match TRBD2. The sequenced material came from PBMCs or a T cell subset sorted from them (not recorded which). The CDR3 sequence: CATSDSGLAKSYEQYF. CDR3 nucleotide sequence: TGTGCCACCAGTGATTCGGGACTAGCGAAATCCTACGAGCAGTACTTC.